Shown below are 23 T cell receptor beta chains from a single sample sequenced in a study of cytomegalovirus exposure and HLA in healthy donors. PCR involved 60 Vbeta and 13 Jbeta primers. Assay used: immunoSEQ multiplex PCR; TCRdb lists only in-frame clones, some missing. Among about 82,000 clones listed, around 74% were seen once. Material for sequencing was PBMCs. The receptors were sampled from a woman aged 50 to 60 in good health and CMV-seropositive.

This clone was recorded only once. The rearrangement joins TRBV30 to TRBJ2-7, with D perhaps matching TRBD1 (5 bases). Trimming cost V 2 bases and J 4 bases, with 18 bases left between them. This CDR3 contains 15 residues. Germline CDR1 and CDR2: GTSNPN and SVGIG (reference sequence). In nucleotides, the CDR3 is TGTGCCTGGAGTCTCCCCCGGTCAGGGCGGTACGAGCAGTACTTC. Encoded protein: CAWSLPRSGRYEQYF.

V is TRBV15 and J is TRBJ2-2, with 7 bases identical to TRBD2. Trimming removed 9 bases from V and 0 bases from J; junction bases left unmatched: 4. The CDR3 length is 14 residues. Germline CDR1 is LNHNV and CDR2 is YYDKDF (reference sequence). CDR3 amino acids: CATEGGSNTGELFF. CDR3 DNA sequence: TGTGCCACTGAGGGAGGGTCGAACACCGGGGAGCTGTTTTTT.

The V gene is TRBV19, the J gene TRBJ1-5, with TRBD1 matching 9 bases. V gave up 1 base and J gave up 5 bases; unmatched junction bases: 3. CDR1 and CDR2 from the germline V gene are LNHDA and SQIVND (reference sequence). This CDR3 spans 15 amino acids. The DNA of the CDR3 is TGTGCCAGTAGTATAGTTGGACAGGGGTATCAGCCCCAGCATTTT. It codes for CASSIVGQGYQPQHF. The full variable domain, in which reference TRBV19 and TRBJ1-5 provide the parts outside the CDR3, is DGGITQSPKYLFRKEGQNVTLSCEQNLNHDAMYWYRQDPGQGLRLIYYSQIVNDFQKGDIAEGYSVSREKKESFPLTVTSAQKNPTAFYLCASSIVGQGYQPQHFGDGTRLSIL.

This chain links TRBV5-4 with TRBJ2-7; 10 bases match TRBD2. The V gene end was trimmed by 0 bases and the J gene end by 5 bases; junction bases not matched to a gene: 5. Per the germline V gene, CDR1 is SGHNT and CDR2 is YYREEE (reference sequence). This CDR3 spans 15 amino acids. Here the CDR3 reads CASSLASGSRDEQYF. Here the CDR3 DNA reads TGTGCCAGCAGCTTGGCTAGCGGGAGTCGGGACGAGCAGTACTTC.

This clone was recorded once. V and J are TRBV7-3 and TRBJ2-3; 8 positions agree with TRBD1. CDR1 and CDR2 (germline): SGHTA, FQGTGA. This CDR3 region has 17 residues. V lost 4 bases and J lost 0; bases outside the gene matches: 9. The CDR3 bases are TGTGCCAGCAGCTCCACGGACAGGGCCACTAGCACAGATACGCAGTATTTT. Protein: CASSSTDRATSTDTQYF.

The chain has TRBV9 and TRBJ1-5, with no clear D. The germline V gene has CDR1 SGDLS and CDR2 YYNGEE. V lost 0 bases to trimming and J lost 5 bases, with 9 bases between them. This CDR3 has 14 amino acids. CDR3: CASSVGGMDQPQHF. CDR3 nucleotide sequence: TGTGCCAGCAGCGTAGGAGGGATGGATCAGCCCCAGCATTTT.

This clone was seen a few times. The chain carries TRBV6-5 and TRBJ1-4, with a tentative D call TRBD1 (5 bases). Germline CDR1 reads MNHEY; CDR2 reads SVGAGI. The CDR3 is made up of 14 amino acids. V was clipped by 6 bases and J by 7 bases, with 15 bases between them. CDR3 region: CASRAGGSGEKLFF. The CDR3 region has the DNA TGTGCCAGCAGGGCCGGGGGGAGTGGTGAAAAACTGTTTTTT.

The chain has TRBV18 and TRBJ1-2; the match to TRBD1 covers 7 bases. The V segment lost 6 bases and the J segment 6 bases; nucleotides outside the gene matches: 13. The CDR3 has 15 residues. The germline V gene has CDR1 KGHSH and CDR2 LQKENI. The CDR3 spells CASSPTQGTVDGYTF. For the CDR3, the DNA is TGTGCCAGCTCCCCTACCCAGGGGACAGTTGATGGCTACACCTTC.

This clone was observed a handful of times. V and J are TRBV27 and TRBJ2-6; 8 bases are shared with TRBD1. CDR1 is MNHEY and CDR2 is SMNVEV in the germline V gene (reference sequence). After removal of 5 bases from V and 9 bases from J, the junction contained 6 bases not matched to a gene. CDR3 length: 14 amino acids. The DNA for the CDR3 is TGTGCCAGCAGTCCAGGGACAGGCGTCAACGTCCTGACTTTC. Translating gives CASSPGTGVNVLTF.

This chain uses TRBV7-9 with TRBJ1-4; 9 nucleotides agree with TRBD1. Germline V CDR1 and CDR2: SEHNR, FQNEAQ (reference sequence). The CDR3 consists of 14 residues. The ends lost 3 bases at V and 7 bases at J; junction bases unmatched: 3. The CDR3 protein is CASSFGTGSEKLFF. As DNA, the CDR3 is TGTGCCAGCAGCTTCGGGACAGGGTCTGAAAAACTGTTTTTT.

This clone appeared a single time. At one of its ends the junction is not consistent with the germline gene, which may arise from a read error. The chain links TRBV7-7 to TRBJ2-5, with TRBD2 as a possible D gene (6 bases). This CDR3 spans 13 amino acids. Germline CDR1 and CDR2: SSHAT and FNYEAQ (reference sequence). Here the CDR3 DNA reads TGTGCTAGCAGCAGGGACTGGGGGGAGACCCAGTACTTC. This gives the protein CASSRDWGETQYF.

This clone turned up a few times. This chain links TRBV7-9 with TRBJ2-7, with D unclear. Trimming cost V 4 bases and J 2 bases, with 9 bases left between them. Germline-derived CDR1 and CDR2 are SEHNR and FQNEAQ (reference sequence). The CDR3 totals 13 residues. In nucleotides, the CDR3 is TGTGCCAGCAGCTCAATGAGTCCCTACGAGCAGTACTTC. Residues: CASSSMSPYEQYF.

In the case of this clone: The sample has other DNA sequences that encode this CDR3 too. Written as DNA, the CDR3 is TGTGCCAGCAGTTTACCTGGTGTGGGACTAGCGGGAGAAGAGACCCAGTACTTC. The encoded protein is CASSLPGVGLAGEETQYF. The V and J genes are TRBV28 and TRBJ2-5; 14 bases are a match to TRBD2. V lost 2 bases and J lost 3; bases outside the gene matches: 8. The germline CDR1 and CDR2 sequences are MDHEN and SYDVKM. This CDR3 region has 18 residues.

The chain joins TRBV7-9 to TRBJ1-1, with D uncertain. The CDR3 spans 14 residues. V lost 3 bases, J lost 6 bases, and 14 bases lay in between. Germline lookup yields CDR1 SEHNR and CDR2 FQNEAQ (reference sequence). CDR3 loop: CASSFQQYKSEAFF. CDR3 nucleotides: TGTGCCAGCAGCTTCCAACAGTATAAATCTGAAGCTTTCTTT.

This chain links TRBV9 with TRBJ2-7; 8 nucleotides line up with TRBD2. With V trimmed by 4 bases and J by 3 bases, 9 bases remained unmatched. The CDR3 runs 15 residues. Per the germline V gene, CDR1 is SGDLS and CDR2 is YYNGEE. CDR3 sequence (DNA): TGTGCCAGCAGCCCCTCCGGGACTAGTCGCTACGAGCAGTACTTC. Its protein is CASSPSGTSRYEQYF. The complete variable domain, with remaining parts taken from reference TRBV9 and TRBJ2-7, reads DSGVTQTPKHLITATGQRVTLRCSPRSGDLSVYWYQQSLDQGLQFLIQYYNGEERAKGNILERFSAQQFPDLHSELNLSSLELGDSALYFCASSPSGTSRYEQYFGPGTRLTVT.

V usage is TRBV5-4 and J usage is TRBJ2-3; D perhaps matches TRBD2 (6 bases). The CDR3 is made up of 14 amino acids. In germline, CDR1 is SGHNT, CDR2 YYREEE (reference sequence). Trimming left V 7 bases short and J 0 bases short, with 12 bases between. The CDR3 loop reads CASVAETSTDTQYF. CDR3 DNA: TGTGCCAGCGTAGCGGAGACTAGCACAGATACGCAGTATTTT.

For the CDR3, the DNA is TGTGCCAGCAGTGAACAGGCCTCTGGGGCCAACGTCCTGACTTTC. Encoded protein: CASSEQASGANVLTF. The V and J genes are TRBV6-1 and TRBJ2-6; D gene unclear. The CDR3 runs 15 residues. Germline loops: CDR1 MNHNS, CDR2 SASEGT. Trimming shortened V by 2 bases and J by 0 bases, and 5 bases separated the two germline ends.

This sequence joins TRBV28 and TRBJ1-5; TRBD1 agrees at 7 bases. CDR1 MDHEN and CDR2 SYDVKM come from the germline V gene. This CDR3 spans 14 amino acids. V lost 7 bases, J lost 2 bases, and 5 bases stayed unmatched. CDR3 sequence: CASKDRKGNQPQHF. In DNA form, the CDR3 reads TGTGCCAGCAAGGACAGGAAAGGCAATCAGCCCCAGCATTTT.

Details on this clone: A much more abundant neighbour one base away suggests this may be a read error. The V call is TRBV29-1, the J call TRBJ2-7; 9 bases are a match to TRBD1. The CDR3 sequence is 12 residues long. V dropped 5 bases and J dropped 10; count of bases not matched to a gene: 9. CDR1 SQVTM and CDR2 ANQGSEA come from the germline V gene. In DNA form, the CDR3 reads TGCAGCGTTAACAGGGGGCGAGAGGCCCAGTACTTC. It codes for CSVNRGREAQYF.

The J gene is TRBJ1-5, the V gene TRBV30, with 7 bases aligning to TRBD1. The CDR3 has 16 amino acids. The trim removed 2 bases at V and 3 bases at J, leaving 10 bases unmatched. Germline CDR1 and CDR2: GTSNPN and SVGIG (reference sequence). The CDR3 spells CAWSTPGTASNQPQHF. As DNA, the CDR3 is TGTGCCTGGAGTACTCCCGGGACAGCATCCAATCAGCCCCAGCATTTT.

V is TRBV7-3 and J is TRBJ1-1; no clear D gene. This CDR3 spans 13 amino acids. Germline assignment: CDR1 SGHTA and CDR2 FQGTGA. Trimming took 4 bases from V and 1 from J, leaving 7 bases between them. CDR3 sequence (DNA): TGTGCCAGCAGCTCCTCCCCGAACACTGAAGCTTTCTTT. Translation: CASSSSPNTEAFF. The full variable domain, its missing parts supplied by reference TRBV7-3 and TRBJ1-1, is GAGVSQTPSNKVTEKGKYVELRCDPISGHTALYWYRQSLGQGPEFLIYFQGTGAADDSGLPNDRFFAVRPEGSVSTLKIQRTERGDSAVYLCASSSSPNTEAFFGQGTRLTVV.

V gene TRBV7-6 combines with J gene TRBJ2-7; 8 bases match TRBD2. Trimming removed 7 bases from V and 0 bases from J; junction bases left unmatched: 5. The length of the CDR3 is 14 residues. The germline V gene encodes CDR1 SGHVS and CDR2 FNYEAQ. CDR3 residues: CASKKRENSYEQYF. CDR3 nucleotide sequence: TGTGCCAGCAAAAAGCGGGAGAACTCCTACGAGCAGTACTTC.

The chain uses TRBV5-6 and TRBJ1-1, with TRBD1 matching 10 bases. CDR3 length: 16 amino acids. Trimming removed 0 bases from V and 5 bases from J; junction bases left unmatched: 7. Germline lookup yields CDR1 SGHDT and CDR2 YYEEEE. The CDR3: CASSLGGQGRSTEAFF. The CDR3 DNA follows: TGTGCCAGCAGCTTGGGGGGACAGGGGCGGTCGACTGAAGCTTTCTTT. Full variable domain (rest looked up from reference TRBV5-6 and TRBJ1-1): DAGVTQSPTHLIKTRGQQVTLRCSPKSGHDTVSWYQQALGQGPQFIFQYYEEEERQRGNFPDRFSGHQFPNYSSELNVNALLLGDSALYLCASSLGGQGRSTEAFFGQGTRLTVV.